A single sample gave rise to the 21 T cell receptor beta chains below, sequenced in a study of shared clonotypes between healthy human individuals. Profiled with immunoSEQ multiplex PCR; TCRdb holds only in-frame clones, not every one. The repertoire holds about 1.5 million clones, with around 97% as singletons. The sequencing input was naive CD4+ T cells sorted from blood. The subset was: CD45RA+ positively selected. Receptors were obtained from a man younger than 40 in good health.

The chain carries TRBV18 and TRBJ2-2; weak D call: TRBD1 (6 bases). V was trimmed by 1 base and J by 6 bases, leaving 15 bases between them. CDR1 is KGHSH and CDR2 is LQKENI in the germline V gene. The CDR3 has 16 residues. In DNA form, the CDR3 reads TGTGCCAGCTCACCACTGGTCCAGGGGCCCTCCGGGGAGCTGTTTTTT. It specifies CASSPLVQGPSGELFF.

The chain employs TRBV5-4 and TRBJ2-5; possibly TRBD2 for D (6 bases). The length of the CDR3 is 17 residues. The V end was cut by 5 bases, the J end by 3 bases, with 23 bases between. Per the germline V gene, CDR1 is SGHNT and CDR2 is YYREEE (reference sequence). Written as DNA, the CDR3 is TGTGCCAGCAGGCAGGGACTCACCCAGGCCCCTGAAGAGACCCAGTACTTC. Translated: CASRQGLTQAPEETQYF.

This clone was recorded only once. CDR3 amino acids: CASSSTTKRYYNEQFF. CDR3 DNA: TGTGCCAGCAGCTCAACCACTAAGAGGTACTACAATGAGCAGTTCTTC. The genes are TRBV7-3 and TRBJ2-1; D unclear. CDR1 SGHTA and CDR2 FQGTGA come from the germline V gene. Trimming took 4 bases from V and 3 from J, leaving 16 bases between them. The CDR3 is 16 amino acids.

The J gene is TRBJ2-1, the V gene TRBV7-2, with D tentatively TRBD2 (6 bases). V lost 1 base to trimming and J lost 16 bases, with 14 bases between them. Germline loops: CDR1 SGHTA, CDR2 FQGNSA. This CDR3 region has 12 residues. The CDR3 protein is CASSLEAGRLFF. As DNA, the CDR3 is TGTGCCAGCAGCTTAGAGGCGGGGCGCCTTTTCTTC.

As to this clone: Other DNA sequences in this specimen translate into the identical CDR3. DNA of the CDR3: TGTGCCAGCGCTGGCAATCAGCCCCAGCATTTT. Protein product: CASAGNQPQHF. The chain has TRBV28 and TRBJ1-5, with D unclear. Trimming pared 8 bases from V and 2 bases from J, leaving 4 bases between. Germline CDR1 MDHEN, CDR2 SYDVKM. This CDR3 comprises 11 residues.

Concerning this clone itself: Since a much larger clone is just one base distant, this may be a read error. This chain links TRBV5-8 with TRBJ2-5; the D is unclear. CDR1 and CDR2 (germline): SGHTS, YDEGEE. The CDR3 consists of 11 residues. Trimming removed 3 bases at V and 1 base at J, with 1 base between. The CDR3 region has the DNA TGTGCCAGCAGCTCCCAAGAGACCCAGTACTTC. Protein: CASSSQETQYF.

This rearrangement joins TRBV11-2 to TRBJ1-3; no reliable D call. The CDR3 contains 16 residues. Trimming took off 1 base at V and 0 bases at J, with 10 bases between the two ends. The germline V gene encodes CDR1 SGHAT and CDR2 FQNNGV. Here the CDR3 DNA reads TGTGCCAGCAGCTTAGCCCTGACAAACTCTGGAAACACCATATATTTT. This translates into CASSLALTNSGNTIYF.

The chain has TRBV5-1 and TRBJ2-5; D assignment may be TRBD1 or TRBD2 (6 bases each). Germline CDR1 reads SGHRS; CDR2 reads YFSETQ. Trimming left V 1 base short and J 1 base short, with 11 bases between. This CDR3 is 15 amino acids long. The DNA of the CDR3 is TGCGCCAGCAGCTTGACAGGGAGGCCCCAAGAGACCCAGTACTTC. Translated: CASSLTGRPQETQYF. Full variable domain (rest looked up from reference TRBV5-1 and TRBJ2-5): KAGVTQTPRYLIKTRGQQVTLSCSPISGHRSVSWYQQTPGQGLQFLFEYFSETQRNKGNFPGRFSGRQFSNSRSEMNVSTLELGDSALYLCASSLTGRPQETQYFGPGTRLLVL.

The chain employs TRBV6-5 and TRBJ2-7, with TRBD1 identical over 7 bases. Germline CDR1 and CDR2: MNHEY and SVGAGI. The J segment lost 3 bases and the V segment lost 2 bases, leaving 4 bases of the junction unmatched. The CDR3 contains 14 residues. The CDR3 sequence: CASSYPGQHYEQYF. CDR3 DNA sequence: TGTGCCAGCAGTTACCCGGGACAGCACTACGAGCAGTACTTC.

The chain has TRBV10-1 and TRBJ2-1; no firm D call. The germline V and J ends were trimmed by 3 bases and 7 bases, with 19 bases remaining between them. CDR3 length: 16 residues. Germline V lookup: CDR1 WNHNN, CDR2 SYGVQD (reference sequence). CDR3 DNA: TGCGCCAGCAGTGATTGGACGGTCACGGAAAGGAATGAGCAGTTCTTC. It is translated as CASSDWTVTERNEQFF.

The chain recombines TRBV19 with TRBJ1-1; D remains unclear. V was pared by 10 bases and J by 2 bases, with 5 bases between. This CDR3 has 10 amino acids. CDR1 LNHDA and CDR2 SQIVND come from the germline V gene (reference sequence). The CDR3 sequence is CATINTEAFF. The DNA of the CDR3 is TGTGCCACCATAAACACTGAAGCTTTCTTT.

Concerning this clone: Other DNA sequences in this sample translate to the same CDR3. The gene calls are TRBV28 and TRBJ1-4; D perhaps matches TRBD1 (6 bases). Trimming left V 3 bases short and J 1 base short, with 9 bases between. The CDR3 extends over 15 amino acids. The germline gives CDR1 MDHEN, CDR2 SYDVKM. The CDR3 DNA is TGTGCCAGCAGTTTTCTCAGGGGAACTAATGAAAAACTGTTTTTT. Translating gives CASSFLRGTNEKLFF.

The chain uses TRBV7-8 and TRBJ2-2; D is possibly TRBD1 (5 bases). The CDR3 runs to 16 residues. The V end lost 3 bases, the J end lost 0 bases, and 11 bases lay between the germline ends. The germline V gene encodes CDR1 SGHVS and CDR2 FQNEAQ. CDR3 in amino acids: CASSFWTKANTGELFF. The CDR3 DNA reads TGTGCCAGCAGCTTTTGGACAAAAGCGAACACCGGGGAGCTGTTTTTT.

The chain is built from TRBV7-6 and TRBJ2-7, with D possibly matching TRBD2 (6 bases). The V end lost 5 bases, the J end lost 7 bases, and 24 bases lay between the germline ends. The germline V gene encodes CDR1 SGHVS and CDR2 FNYEAQ. The CDR3 is 16 residues long. The CDR3 loop reads CASSPLAGRNLREQYF. CDR3 in DNA: TGTGCCAGCAGCCCGTTGGCGGGACGGAACCTACGGGAGCAGTACTTC. Complete variable domain (other parts from reference TRBV7-6 and TRBJ2-7): GAGVSQSPRYKVTKRGQDVALRCDPISGHVSLYWYRQALGQGPEFLTYFNYEAQQDKSGLPNDRFSAERPEGSISTLTIQRTEQRDSAMYRCASSPLAGRNLREQYFGPGTRLTVT.

The chain joins TRBV7-9 to TRBJ2-1; maybe TRBD2 (6 bases). Trimming pared 5 bases from V and 8 bases from J, leaving 16 bases between. The CDR3 length is 14 residues. CDR1 and CDR2 from the germline V gene are SEHNR and FQNEAQ (reference sequence). The CDR3 coding sequence is TGTGCCAGCAGCCTAGGACTACCTACGGATGAGCAGTTCTTC. As protein: CASSLGLPTDEQFF.

This chain links TRBV5-1 with TRBJ1-1; D not certain. The CDR3 length is 16 residues. Between the trimmed V and J ends, which lost 0 bases and 3 bases, there was a span of 15 bases. CDR1 SGHRS and CDR2 YFSETQ come from the germline V gene. In nucleotides, the CDR3 is TGCGCCAGCAGCTTGGACAACCTTGGGGAGGACACTGAAGCTTTCTTT. Its translation: CASSLDNLGEDTEAFF.

The rearrangement links TRBV30 to TRBJ1-5, with TRBD1 matching over 7 bases. Germline V gives CDR1 GTSNPN, CDR2 SVGIG (reference sequence). The CDR3 is 13 residues long. The junction had 2 bases not matched to a gene; V was cut back by 0 bases and J by 6 bases. The CDR3 reads CAWSVSGGQPQHF. In nucleotides, the CDR3 is TGTGCCTGGAGTGTATCAGGGGGTCAGCCCCAGCATTTT.

The chain has TRBV7-9 and TRBJ1-1; no clear D gene. The CDR3 runs 12 residues. Trimming took 4 bases from V and 7 from J, leaving 10 bases between them. From germline, CDR1 is SEHNR and CDR2 FQNEAQ (reference sequence). The CDR3: CASSWASGEAFF. CDR3 sequence (DNA): TGTGCCAGCAGCTGGGCTTCGGGTGAAGCTTTCTTT.

This sequence joins TRBV27 and TRBJ2-1, with D unclear. The CDR3 runs 12 residues. The V end lost 10 bases, the J end lost 4 bases, and 11 bases lay between the germline ends. Per the germline V gene, CDR1 is MNHEY and CDR2 is SMNVEV (reference sequence). The CDR3 loop is CATPLIYNEQFF. In DNA form, the CDR3 reads TGTGCCACCCCCCTTATATACAATGAGCAGTTCTTC.

The chain links TRBV29-1 to TRBJ1-2; D is perhaps TRBD1 (5 bases). The germline CDR1 and CDR2 sequences are SQVTM and ANQGSEA. CDR3 size: 12 residues. Between the trimmed V and J ends, which lost 6 bases and 5 bases, there was a span of 13 bases. The CDR3 sequence is CSVGPGQYGYTF. The CDR3, as DNA: TGCAGCGTCGGCCCAGGGCAGTATGGCTACACCTTC.

The chain links TRBV5-4 to TRBJ2-1; 15 bases map to TRBD2. CDR1 is SGHNT, CDR2 YYREEE, per germline (reference sequence). V lost 2 bases to trimming and J lost 2 bases; unmatched junction nucleotides: 5. This CDR3 region has 18 residues. CDR3 protein: CASSLGTSGRSPYNEQFF. The CDR3 DNA is TGTGCCAGCAGCTTAGGGACTAGCGGGAGGAGCCCCTACAATGAGCAGTTCTTC.